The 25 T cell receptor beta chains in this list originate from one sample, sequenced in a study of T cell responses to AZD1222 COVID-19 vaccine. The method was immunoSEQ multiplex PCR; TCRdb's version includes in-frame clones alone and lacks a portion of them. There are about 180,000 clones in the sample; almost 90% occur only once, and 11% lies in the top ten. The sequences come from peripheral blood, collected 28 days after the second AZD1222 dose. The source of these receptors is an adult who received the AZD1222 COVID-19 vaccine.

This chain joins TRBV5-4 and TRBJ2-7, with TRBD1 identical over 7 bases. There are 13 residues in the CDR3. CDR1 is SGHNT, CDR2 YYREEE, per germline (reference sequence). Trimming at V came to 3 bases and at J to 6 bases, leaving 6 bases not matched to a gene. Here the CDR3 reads CASSSTGVGEQYF. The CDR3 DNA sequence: TGTGCCAGCAGCTCTACAGGGGTGGGCGAGCAGTACTTC.

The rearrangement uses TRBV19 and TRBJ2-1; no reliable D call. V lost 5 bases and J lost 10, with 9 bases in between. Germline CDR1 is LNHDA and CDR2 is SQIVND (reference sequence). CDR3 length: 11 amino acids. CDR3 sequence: CASSGRLEQFF. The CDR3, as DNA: TGTGCCAGTAGTGGACGATTAGAGCAGTTCTTC.

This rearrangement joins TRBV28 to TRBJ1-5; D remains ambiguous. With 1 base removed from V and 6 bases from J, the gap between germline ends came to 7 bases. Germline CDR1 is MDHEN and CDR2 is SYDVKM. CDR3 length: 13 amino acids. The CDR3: CASSLSPPQPQHF. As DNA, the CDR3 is TGTGCCAGCAGTTTATCCCCTCCTCAGCCCCAGCATTTT. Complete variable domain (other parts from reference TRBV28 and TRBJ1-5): DVKVTQSSRYLVKRTGEKVFLECVQDMDHENMFWYRQDPGLGLRLIYFSYDVKMKEKGDIPEGYSVSREKKERFSLILESASTNQTSMYLCASSLSPPQPQHFGDGTRLSIL.

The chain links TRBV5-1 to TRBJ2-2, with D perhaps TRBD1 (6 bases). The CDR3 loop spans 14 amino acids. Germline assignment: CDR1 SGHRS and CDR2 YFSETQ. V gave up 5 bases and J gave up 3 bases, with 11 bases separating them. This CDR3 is CASRPYRDTGELFF. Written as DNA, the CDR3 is TGCGCCAGCAGACCATACAGGGACACCGGGGAGCTGTTTTTT.

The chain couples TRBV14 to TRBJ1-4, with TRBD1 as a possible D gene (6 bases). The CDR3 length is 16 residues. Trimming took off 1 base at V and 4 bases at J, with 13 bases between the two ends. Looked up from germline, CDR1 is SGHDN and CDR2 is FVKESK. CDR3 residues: CASSQGWTVRNEKLFF. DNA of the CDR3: TGTGCCAGCAGCCAAGGATGGACAGTCCGTAATGAAAAACTGTTTTTT.

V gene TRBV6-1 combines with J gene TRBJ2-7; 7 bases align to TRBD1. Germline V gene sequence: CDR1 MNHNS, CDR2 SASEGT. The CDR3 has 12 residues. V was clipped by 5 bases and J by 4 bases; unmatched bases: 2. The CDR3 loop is CASSLDRYEQYF. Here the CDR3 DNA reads TGTGCCAGCAGTTTGGACAGGTACGAGCAGTACTTC.

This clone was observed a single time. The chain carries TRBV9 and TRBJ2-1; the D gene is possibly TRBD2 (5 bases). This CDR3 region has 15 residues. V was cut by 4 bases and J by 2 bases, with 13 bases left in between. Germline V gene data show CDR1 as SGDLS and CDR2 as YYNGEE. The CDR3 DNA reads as TGTGCCAGCAGCCCCCGGACTTTACCCTACAATGAGCAGTTCTTC. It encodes CASSPRTLPYNEQFF. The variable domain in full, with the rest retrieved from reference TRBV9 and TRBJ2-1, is DSGVTQTPKHLITATGQRVTLRCSPRSGDLSVYWYQQSLDQGLQFLIQYYNGEERAKGNILERFSAQQFPDLHSELNLSSLELGDSALYFCASSPRTLPYNEQFFGPGTRLTVL.

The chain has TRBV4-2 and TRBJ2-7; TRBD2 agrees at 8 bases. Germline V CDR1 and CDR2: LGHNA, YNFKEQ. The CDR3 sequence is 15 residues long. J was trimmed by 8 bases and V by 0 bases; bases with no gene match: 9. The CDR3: CASSQDQGLESKQYF. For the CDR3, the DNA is TGTGCCAGCAGCCAAGATCAGGGACTAGAGTCCAAGCAGTACTTC.

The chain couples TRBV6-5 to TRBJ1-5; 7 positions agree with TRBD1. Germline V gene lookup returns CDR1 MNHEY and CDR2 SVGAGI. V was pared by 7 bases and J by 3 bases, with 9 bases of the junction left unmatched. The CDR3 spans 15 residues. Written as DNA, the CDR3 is TGTGCCAGCACTAAAGGCAGGGGGTCCAATCAGCCCCAGCATTTT. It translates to CASTKGRGSNQPQHF.

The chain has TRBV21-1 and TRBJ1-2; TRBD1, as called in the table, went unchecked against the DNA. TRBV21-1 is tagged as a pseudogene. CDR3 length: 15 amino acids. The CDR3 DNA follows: TGTGCCAGCAGCAATACAGGGGACGCTAACTATGGCTACACCTTC. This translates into CASSNTGDANYGYTF.

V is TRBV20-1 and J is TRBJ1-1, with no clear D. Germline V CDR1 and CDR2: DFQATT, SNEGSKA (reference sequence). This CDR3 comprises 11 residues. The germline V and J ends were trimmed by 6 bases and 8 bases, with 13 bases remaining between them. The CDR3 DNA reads TGCAGTGCCGAGGAACTGGGAGAAGCTTTCTTT. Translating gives CSAEELGEAFF.

The CDR3 DNA reads TGTGCCAGCTCACCACAGGGTACTGGGTACGAGCAGTACTTC. Residues: CASSPQGTGYEQYF. The chain is built from TRBV18 and TRBJ2-7; D not resolved. The germline V and J ends were trimmed by 1 base and 4 bases, with 11 bases remaining between them. The V gene's germline CDR1 is KGHSH and CDR2 LQKENI. The CDR3 totals 14 residues.

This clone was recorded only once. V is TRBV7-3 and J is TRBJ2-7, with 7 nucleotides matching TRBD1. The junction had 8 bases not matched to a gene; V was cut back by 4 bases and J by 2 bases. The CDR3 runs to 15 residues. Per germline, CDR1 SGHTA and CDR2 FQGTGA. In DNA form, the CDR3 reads TGTGCCAGCAGCTCCAACAGGGGACCGCCCTACGAGCAGTACTTC. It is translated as CASSSNRGPPYEQYF. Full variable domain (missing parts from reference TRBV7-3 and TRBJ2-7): GAGVSQTPSNKVTEKGKYVELRCDPISGHTALYWYRQSLGQGPEFLIYFQGTGAADDSGLPNDRFFAVRPEGSVSTLKIQRTERGDSAVYLCASSSNRGPPYEQYFGPGTRLTVT.

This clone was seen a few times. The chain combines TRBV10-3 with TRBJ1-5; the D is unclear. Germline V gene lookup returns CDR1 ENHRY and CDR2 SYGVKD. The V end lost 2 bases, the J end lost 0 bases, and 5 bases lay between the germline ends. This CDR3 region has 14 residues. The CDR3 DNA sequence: TGTGCCATCAGTGAGCAGAATAGCAATCAGCCCCAGCATTTT. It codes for CAISEQNSNQPQHF.

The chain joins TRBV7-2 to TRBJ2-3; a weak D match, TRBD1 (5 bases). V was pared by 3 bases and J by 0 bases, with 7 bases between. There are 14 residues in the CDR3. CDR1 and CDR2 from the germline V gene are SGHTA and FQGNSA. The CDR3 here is CASSLTESTDTQYF. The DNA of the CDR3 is TGTGCCAGCAGCTTGACAGAGAGCACAGATACGCAGTATTTT.

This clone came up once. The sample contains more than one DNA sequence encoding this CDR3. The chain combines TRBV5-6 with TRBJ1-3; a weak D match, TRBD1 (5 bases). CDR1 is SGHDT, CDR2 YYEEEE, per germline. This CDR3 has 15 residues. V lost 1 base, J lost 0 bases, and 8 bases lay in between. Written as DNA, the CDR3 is TGTGCCAGCAGCTTGCGGGGACTCTCTGGAAACACCATATATTTT. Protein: CASSLRGLSGNTIYF.

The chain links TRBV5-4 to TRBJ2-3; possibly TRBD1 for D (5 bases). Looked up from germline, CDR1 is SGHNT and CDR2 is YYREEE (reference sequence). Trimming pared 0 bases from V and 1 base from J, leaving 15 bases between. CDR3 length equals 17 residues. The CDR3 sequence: CASSLEKGMSGTDTQYF. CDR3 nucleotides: TGTGCCAGCAGCTTGGAAAAGGGGATGAGTGGCACAGATACGCAGTATTTT.

CDR3 coding DNA: TGTGCCACCAGCAGAAGTGTTGGGACAGGGGACTATGGCTACACCTTC. This encodes CATSRSVGTGDYGYTF. The chain carries TRBV15 and TRBJ1-2; 10 bases are shared with TRBD1. Trimming at V came to 2 bases and at J to 3 bases, leaving 6 bases not matched to a gene. CDR1 is LNHNV and CDR2 is YYDKDF in the germline V gene (reference sequence). The CDR3 is 16 residues long.

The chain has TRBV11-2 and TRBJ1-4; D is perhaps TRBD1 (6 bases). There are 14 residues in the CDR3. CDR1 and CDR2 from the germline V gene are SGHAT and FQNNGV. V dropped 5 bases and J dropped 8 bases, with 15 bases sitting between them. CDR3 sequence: CASSAQITGEKLFF. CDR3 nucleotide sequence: TGTGCCAGCAGCGCACAGATCACAGGGGAAAAACTGTTTTTT. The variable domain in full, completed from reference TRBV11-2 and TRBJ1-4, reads EAGVAQSPRYKIIEKRQSVAFWCNPISGHATLYWYQQILGQGPKLLIQFQNNGVVDDSQLPKDRFSAERLKGVDSTLKIQPAKLEDSAVYLCASSAQITGEKLFFGSGTQLSVL.

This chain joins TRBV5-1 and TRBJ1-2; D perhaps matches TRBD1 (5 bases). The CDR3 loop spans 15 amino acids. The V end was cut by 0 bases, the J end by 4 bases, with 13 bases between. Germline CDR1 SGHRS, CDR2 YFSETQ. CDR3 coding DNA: TGCGCCAGCAGCTTGGAAGGGGCGGGCGGCTATGGCTACACCTTC. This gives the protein CASSLEGAGGYGYTF.

The CDR3 here is CASSLDGPGNTDTQYF. The CDR3 nucleotides are TGTGCCAGCAGCTTAGATGGACCGGGGAACACAGATACGCAGTATTTT. The V gene is TRBV11-2, the J gene TRBJ2-3; TRBD2 is a possible D gene (5 bases). Germline V gene data show CDR1 as SGHAT and CDR2 as FQNNGV. This CDR3 spans 16 amino acids. Trimming pared 0 bases from V and 2 bases from J, leaving 12 bases between.

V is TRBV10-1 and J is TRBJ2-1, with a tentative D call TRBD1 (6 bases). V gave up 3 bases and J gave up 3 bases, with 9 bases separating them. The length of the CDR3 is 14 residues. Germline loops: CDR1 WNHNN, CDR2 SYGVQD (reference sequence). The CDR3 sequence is CASSEGGYYNEQFF. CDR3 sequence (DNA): TGCGCCAGCAGTGAAGGGGGTTACTACAATGAGCAGTTCTTC.

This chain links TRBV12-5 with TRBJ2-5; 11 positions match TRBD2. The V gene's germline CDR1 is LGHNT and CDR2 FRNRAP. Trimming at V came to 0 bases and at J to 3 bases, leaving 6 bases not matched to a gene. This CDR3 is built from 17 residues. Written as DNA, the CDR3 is TGTGCTAGTGGTTTGGTCCTCGAGACTAGCGGGGAAGAGACCCAGTACTTC. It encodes CASGLVLETSGEETQYF.

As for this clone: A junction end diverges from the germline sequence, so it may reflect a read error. The CDR3 region has the DNA TGTGCCAGCAGTTCTATTCGGGGACAGGTGGTTTTT. It specifies CASSSIRGQVVF. The chain recombines TRBV28 with TRBJ1-4; 8 bases map to TRBD1. Germline CDR1 reads MDHEN; CDR2 reads SYDVKM. The CDR3 is 12 residues long. The full variable domain, in which reference TRBV28 and TRBJ1-4 provide the parts outside the CDR3, is DVKVTQSSRYLVKRTGEKVFLECVQDMDHENMFWYRQDPGLGLRLIYFSYDVKMKEKGDIPEGYSVSREKKERFSLILESASTNQTSMYLCASSSIRGQVVFGSGTQLSVL.

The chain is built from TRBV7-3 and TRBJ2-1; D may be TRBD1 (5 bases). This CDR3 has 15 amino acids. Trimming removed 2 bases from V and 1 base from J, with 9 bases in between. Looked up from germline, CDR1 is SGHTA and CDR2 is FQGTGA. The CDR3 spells CASSLGQGSYNEQFF. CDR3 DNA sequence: TGTGCCAGCAGCTTAGGCCAGGGATCCTACAATGAGCAGTTCTTC.